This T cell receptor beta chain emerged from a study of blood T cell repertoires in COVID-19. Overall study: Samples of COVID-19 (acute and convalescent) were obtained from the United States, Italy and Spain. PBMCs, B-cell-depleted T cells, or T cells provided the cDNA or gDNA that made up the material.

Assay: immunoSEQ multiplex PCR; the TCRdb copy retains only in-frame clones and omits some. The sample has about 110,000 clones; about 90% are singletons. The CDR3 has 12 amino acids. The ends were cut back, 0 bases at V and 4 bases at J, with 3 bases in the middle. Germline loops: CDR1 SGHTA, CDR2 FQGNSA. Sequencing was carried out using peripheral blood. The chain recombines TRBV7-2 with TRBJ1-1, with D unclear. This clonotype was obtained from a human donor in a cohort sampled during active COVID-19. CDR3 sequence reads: CASSLAVTEAFF. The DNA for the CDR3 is TGTGCCAGCAGCTTAGCCGTCACTGAAGCTTTCTTT.